The next 23 T cell receptor beta chains were all read from a single sample in a study of CD8+ T cells in alopecia areata. RNA extraction was followed by reverse transcription into cDNA, which acted as the sequencing template. Only in-frame clones appear in the TCRdb table, and some are missing; sequencing was by immunoSEQ multiplex PCR. The sample presents over 100,000 clones, none singletons. The source material was lesional skin. The receptor source for this set is a C3H/HeJ mouse with alopecia areata. For this strain, the MHC haplotype corresponds to H2-k.

This clone appeared many times. Each gene name is a mouse one. Sequencing ends 4 residues short of the CDR3 end; the germline J gene provides the rest. The rearrangement uses TRBV31 and TRBJ2-7; no firm D call. CDR3 size: 12 residues. Trimming cost V 0 bases and J 3 bases, with 6 bases left between them. CDR1 is GKSSPN and CDR2 is SITVG in the germline V gene. The sequenced part of the CDR3 DNA is TGTGCCTGGAGTCTAGACAACTAT. The encoded protein is CAWSLDNY. The complete CDR3 reads CAWSLDNYEQYF.

This clone occurred a few times. All gene names here are mouse names. The read terminates 4 residues before the CDR3 end, so the remaining end is supplied by the germline J gene. The chain recombines TRBV17 with TRBJ2-3, with 10 bases matching TRBD2. The CDR3 has 17 amino acids. With V trimmed by 0 bases and J by 0 bases, 3 bases remained unmatched. Germline V gene lookup returns CDR1 MNHDT and CDR2 YYDKIL. The covered CDR3 bases are TGTGCTAGCAGTAGAGATACGGGACTGGGGAGTGCAGAA. Translated, it gives CASSRDTGLGSAE. The entire CDR3 is CASSRDTGLGSAETLYF.

This clone was found a few times. Each gene name is a mouse one. The CDR3 end lies 4 residues beyond the end of the read and is filled in from the germline J gene. The rearrangement joins TRBV31 to TRBJ2-7; 10 nucleotides align to TRBD2. The CDR3 is 12 residues long. The junction had 1 base not matched to a gene; V was cut back by 5 bases and J by 3 bases. Germline CDR1 GKSSPN, CDR2 SITVG. The DNA read from the CDR3 is TGTGCCTGGGACTGGGGGGTCTAT. This codes for CAWDWGVY. The whole CDR3 is CAWDWGVYEQYF.

This clone was recorded at least ten times. Mouse gene names and germline throughout. The CDR3 end falls 4 residues outside the read, so it is completed with the germline J gene. At the DNA level, this CDR3 is encoded by other sequences in the same sample as well. V and J are TRBV1 and TRBJ2-7; 9 bases are a match to TRBD2. Germline-derived CDR1 and CDR2 are NSQYPW and LRSPGD (reference sequence). The CDR3 consists of 15 residues. The covered CDR3 bases are TGCACCTGCAGTGCAGAGGGCTGGGGGGGTTAT. It is translated as CTCSAEGWGGY. The CDR3, in full, reads CTCSAEGWGGYEQYF.

This clone was detected only a few times. Here the gene names and germline are mouse. Read data end 4 residues before the CDR3 end; the end is taken from the germline J gene. This specimen includes other DNA sequences encoding the same CDR3. This chain links TRBV31 with TRBJ1-2; 8 bases are shared with TRBD1. V was pared by 0 bases and J by 1 base, with 1 base of the junction left unmatched. The CDR3 sequence is 14 residues long. CDR1 is GKSSPN, CDR2 SITVG, per germline. Here the CDR3 reads CAWSLGTGNSDYTF. Incomplete CDR3 DNA: TGTGCCTGGAGTCTTGGGACAGGAAACTCC.

There are many counts of this clone. The gene names given are mouse names. The CDR3 extends 4 residues past the end of the read, so its final part is completed from the germline J gene. The J gene is TRBJ2-1, the V gene TRBV13-3; D uncertain. CDR1 is NNHDY, CDR2 SYVADS, per germline. The V end was cut by 4 bases, the J end by 1 base, with 9 bases between. The CDR3 has 14 amino acids. CDR3 DNA (partial): TGTGCCAGCAGTTCGACATCAAACTATGCT. It yields the protein CASSSTSNYA. The entire CDR3 reads CASSSTSNYAEQFF.

By sample fraction, this clone is medium-sized. Genes here carry mouse names. The read ends 4 residues before the CDR3 terminus; that terminus is restored from the germline J gene. The chain has TRBV13-2 and TRBJ2-7; 7 bases line up with TRBD2. Germline lookup yields CDR1 NNHNN and CDR2 SYGAGS (reference sequence). J lost 1 base, V lost 2 bases, and 0 bases had no gene match. The CDR3 is 13 amino acids. CDR3 bases read: TGTGCCAGCGGTGACTGGGGGTCCTAT. Translating it yields CASGDWGSY. The complete CDR3 protein is CASGDWGSYEQYF.

Points on this clone: Genes and germline are mouse. The read terminates 4 residues ahead of where the CDR3 ends, so the germline J gene completes it. The chain employs TRBV13-3 and TRBJ2-1; the match to TRBD2 covers 11 bases. The CDR3 extends over 17 amino acids. V lost 4 bases, J lost 0 bases, and 6 bases stayed unmatched. CDR1 NNHDY and CDR2 SYVADS come from the germline V gene. CDR3 loop: CASSPRDWGHNYAEQFF. CDR3 DNA, as far as it was read: TGTGCCAGCAGTCCCCGGGACTGGGGGCATAACTATGCT.

This clone was seen many times. Gene names are mouse gene names. The read is 4 residues too short to cover the CDR3 end, so that end is filled in from the germline J gene. This chain joins TRBV1 and TRBJ2-3; TRBD2 aligns across 7 bases. CDR1 NSQYPW and CDR2 LRSPGD come from the germline V gene (reference sequence). This CDR3 has 16 residues. The sequenced CDR3 bases are TGCACCTGCAGTGCAGGAGGCCTGGGGGAGGAAGAA. Translation: CTCSAGGLGEEE. The whole CDR3 region reads CTCSAGGLGEEETLYF.

This clone came up a few times. Here the gene names and germline are mouse. Read coverage stops 4 residues before the CDR3 terminus; the germline J gene supplies the remainder. The rearrangement uses TRBV13-3 and TRBJ1-2; TRBD1 matches 9 bases. Germline CDR1 NNHDY, CDR2 SYVADS. V lost 0 bases, J lost 3 bases, and 9 bases stayed unmatched. The CDR3 totals 17 residues. The CDR3 loop reads CASSDAGTGKGDSDYTF. CDR3 DNA, as far as it was read: TGTGCCAGCAGTGATGCAGGGACAGGGAAGGGGGACTCC.

Worth noting for this clone: The gene symbols are mouse symbols. The observed sequence ends 4 residues before the CDR3 terminus, with the missing tail filled in from the germline J gene. This sequence joins TRBV19 and TRBJ2-7; TRBD2 matches at 10 bases. The CDR3 spans 16 residues. Germline CDR1 FNHDT, CDR2 SITEND (reference sequence). J was trimmed by 0 bases and V by 4 bases; bases with no gene match: 7. The CDR3 reads CASSLRLGGLSYEQYF. The covered CDR3 bases are TGTGCCAGCAGTCTTCGACTGGGGGGTCTCTCCTAT.

This clone was observed a handful of times. Gene labels here are mouse ones. The sequenced fragment ends 4 residues before the CDR3 boundary, so the rest is inferred from the germline J gene. The chain combines TRBV17 with TRBJ2-7, with TRBD2 identical over 8 bases. From germline, CDR1 is MNHDT and CDR2 YYDKIL. This CDR3 comprises 15 residues. J was trimmed by 0 bases and V by 5 bases; bases with no gene match: 6. The CDR3 sequence is CASSEGWGVSYEQYF. Partial CDR3 DNA: TGTGCTAGCAGTGAGGGCTGGGGGGTCTCCTAT.

This clone showed up just a few times. Each gene name is a mouse one. The read ends 4 residues early relative to the CDR3; the germline J gene fills the gap. V and J are TRBV14 and TRBJ2-1; TRBD2 matches 8 bases. V shed 3 bases, J shed 5 bases, and the junction held 4 bases outside the gene matches. CDR1 is SGHDT, CDR2 FRDEAV, per germline. This CDR3 comprises 14 residues. The CDR3 sequence is CASSSPGLDAEQFF. The sequenced part of the CDR3 DNA is TGTGCCAGCAGTTCGCCGGGACTGGATGCT.

Of note for this clone: TCRdb's protein sequence differs at residue 12 from the translated DNA; the protein presented here follows the DNA. Gene names and germline match the mouse. The read is 3 residues too short to cover the CDR3 end, so that end is filled in from the germline J gene. The genes are TRBV19 and TRBJ1-3, with D possibly matching TRBD1 (5 bases). V gave up 2 bases and J gave up 2 bases, with 11 bases separating them. This CDR3 comprises 15 residues. CDR1 is FNHDT and CDR2 is SITEND in the germline V gene (reference sequence). The sequenced part of the CDR3 DNA is TGTGCCAGCAGTATCAACCGGACACCTGGAAATACG. Translated: CASSINRTPGNT. The complete CDR3 sequence is CASSINRTPGNTLYF.

This clone was seen more than once but under ten times. Gene names refer to mouse genes. Read sequence stops 4 residues before the CDR3 end, and the germline J gene provides the missing end. The genes are TRBV13-2 and TRBJ2-1; 11 nucleotides line up with TRBD1. This CDR3 contains 15 residues. Per the germline V gene, CDR1 is NNHNN and CDR2 is SYGAGS (reference sequence). CDR3 loop: CASGGRDRGLAEQFF. The part of the CDR3 DNA that was read is TGTGCCAGCGGTGGCCGGGACAGGGGGTTAGCT.

With respect to this clone: At residue 11, the TCRdb protein and translated DNA are inconsistent; the protein given comes from the DNA. The listed genes are named as in mouse. Read data end 3 residues before the CDR3 end; the end is taken from the germline J gene. The V call is TRBV19, the J call TRBJ1-3; TRBD1 might be the D (5 bases). The germline V gene has CDR1 FNHDT and CDR2 SITEND (reference sequence). V dropped 2 bases and J dropped 3 bases, with 9 bases sitting between them. The length of the CDR3 is 14 residues. CDR3 loop: CASSILDIGNTLYF. The sequenced part of the CDR3 DNA is TGTGCCAGCAGTATCTTGGACATTGGAAATACG.

As for this clone: One junction end does not reproduce the germline sequence, and a read error may be involved. Mouse germline and gene names are used. The DNA ends 4 residues before the CDR3 does, and the rest of the CDR3 is filled in from the germline J gene. The chain combines TRBV13-2 with TRBJ2-7, with D hard to call. Germline V CDR1 and CDR2: NNHNN, SYGAGS (reference sequence). CDR3 length: 14 amino acids. This CDR3 reads CARGESPDFYEQYF. CDR3 DNA, as far as it was read: TGTGCCCGCGGTGAATCGCCAGATTTCTAT.

This clone was seen more than once but under ten times. At residue 13, TCRdb's protein is not the same as the translated DNA, so the protein here was read from the DNA. Mouse germline and gene names are used. The read ends 3 residues before the CDR3 terminus; that terminus is restored from the germline J gene. The V gene is TRBV13-1, the J gene TRBJ1-6; D is perhaps TRBD1 (5 bases). TRBJ1-6 is flagged as an ORF with uncertain function. Trimming took 0 bases from V and 7 from J, leaving 14 bases between them. Germline V gene sequence: CDR1 NSHNY, CDR2 SYGAGN. The CDR3 sequence is 16 residues long. CDR3 DNA, as far as it was read: TGTGCCAGCAGTGATGCAAGCAGGGCGAGGAATTCGCCC. Translating it yields CASSDASRARNSP. The CDR3, in full, reads CASSDASRARNSPLYF.

This clone has more than one count but fewer than ten. Mouse gene names apply. The read falls 4 residues short of the CDR3 end, and the missing part is taken from the germline J gene. The chain couples TRBV13-3 to TRBJ1-4; no definite D call. The germline V gene has CDR1 NNHDY and CDR2 SYVADS. This CDR3 contains 15 residues. The V and J ends lost 0 bases and 4 bases respectively, with 10 bases between them. The CDR3 is CASSDASTINERLFF. Partial CDR3 DNA: TGTGCCAGCAGTGATGCCTCGACAATCAACGAA.

A note on this clone: The listed genes are named as in mouse. The read comes to an end 4 residues before the CDR3 does, leaving the germline J gene to fill in the end. This chain links TRBV13-3 with TRBJ2-7; 9 positions agree with TRBD2. The CDR3 loop spans 14 amino acids. Trimming removed 3 bases from V and 3 bases from J; junction bases left unmatched: 4. Germline loops: CDR1 NNHDY, CDR2 SYVADS. CDR3 loop: CASSASTGGYEQYF. CDR3 bases read: TGTGCCAGCAGTGCCTCGACTGGGGGCTAT.

This clone was seen a few times. TCRdb lists a protein that is different at residue 12 from the translated DNA; the protein given here uses the DNA translation. The gene names given are mouse names. The CDR3 end falls 3 residues outside the read, so it is completed with the germline J gene. The V call is TRBV1, the J call TRBJ1-6; D remains ambiguous. TRBJ1-6 is identified as an open reading frame with a role that is uncertain. The CDR3 consists of 15 residues. Trimming cost V 3 bases and J 3 bases, with 9 bases left between them. Germline lookup yields CDR1 NSQYPW and CDR2 LRSPGD (reference sequence). The CDR3 bases that were read are TGCACCTGCAGTGCCACAGACCTCTATAATTCGCCC. Translation: CTCSATDLYNSP. The complete CDR3 sequence is CTCSATDLYNSPLYF.

A few counts support this clone. Germline and genes: mouse. The read is 4 residues too short to cover the CDR3 end, so that end is filled in from the germline J gene. The chain has TRBV17 and TRBJ2-2, with a possible D match to TRBD1 (6 bases). In germline, CDR1 is MNHDT, CDR2 YYDKIL. There are 15 residues in the CDR3. V gave up 6 bases and J gave up 0 bases, with 11 bases separating them. The CDR3: CASSIGQPNTGQLYF. The covered CDR3 bases are TGTGCTAGCAGCATCGGACAGCCAAACACCGGG.

This clone has more than one count but fewer than ten. The genes are named according to mouse. The CDR3 end lies 4 residues beyond the end of the read and is filled in from the germline J gene. Within the sample, other DNA sequences also encode this same CDR3. The chain employs TRBV17 and TRBJ2-2, with TRBD2 matching 8 bases. CDR3 length: 16 residues. V lost 5 bases and J lost 0; bases outside the gene matches: 5. In germline, CDR1 is MNHDT, CDR2 YYDKIL. The CDR3 sequence is CASSPGLGANTGQLYF. CDR3 DNA, as far as it was read: TGTGCTAGCAGTCCCGGACTGGGTGCAAACACCGGG.